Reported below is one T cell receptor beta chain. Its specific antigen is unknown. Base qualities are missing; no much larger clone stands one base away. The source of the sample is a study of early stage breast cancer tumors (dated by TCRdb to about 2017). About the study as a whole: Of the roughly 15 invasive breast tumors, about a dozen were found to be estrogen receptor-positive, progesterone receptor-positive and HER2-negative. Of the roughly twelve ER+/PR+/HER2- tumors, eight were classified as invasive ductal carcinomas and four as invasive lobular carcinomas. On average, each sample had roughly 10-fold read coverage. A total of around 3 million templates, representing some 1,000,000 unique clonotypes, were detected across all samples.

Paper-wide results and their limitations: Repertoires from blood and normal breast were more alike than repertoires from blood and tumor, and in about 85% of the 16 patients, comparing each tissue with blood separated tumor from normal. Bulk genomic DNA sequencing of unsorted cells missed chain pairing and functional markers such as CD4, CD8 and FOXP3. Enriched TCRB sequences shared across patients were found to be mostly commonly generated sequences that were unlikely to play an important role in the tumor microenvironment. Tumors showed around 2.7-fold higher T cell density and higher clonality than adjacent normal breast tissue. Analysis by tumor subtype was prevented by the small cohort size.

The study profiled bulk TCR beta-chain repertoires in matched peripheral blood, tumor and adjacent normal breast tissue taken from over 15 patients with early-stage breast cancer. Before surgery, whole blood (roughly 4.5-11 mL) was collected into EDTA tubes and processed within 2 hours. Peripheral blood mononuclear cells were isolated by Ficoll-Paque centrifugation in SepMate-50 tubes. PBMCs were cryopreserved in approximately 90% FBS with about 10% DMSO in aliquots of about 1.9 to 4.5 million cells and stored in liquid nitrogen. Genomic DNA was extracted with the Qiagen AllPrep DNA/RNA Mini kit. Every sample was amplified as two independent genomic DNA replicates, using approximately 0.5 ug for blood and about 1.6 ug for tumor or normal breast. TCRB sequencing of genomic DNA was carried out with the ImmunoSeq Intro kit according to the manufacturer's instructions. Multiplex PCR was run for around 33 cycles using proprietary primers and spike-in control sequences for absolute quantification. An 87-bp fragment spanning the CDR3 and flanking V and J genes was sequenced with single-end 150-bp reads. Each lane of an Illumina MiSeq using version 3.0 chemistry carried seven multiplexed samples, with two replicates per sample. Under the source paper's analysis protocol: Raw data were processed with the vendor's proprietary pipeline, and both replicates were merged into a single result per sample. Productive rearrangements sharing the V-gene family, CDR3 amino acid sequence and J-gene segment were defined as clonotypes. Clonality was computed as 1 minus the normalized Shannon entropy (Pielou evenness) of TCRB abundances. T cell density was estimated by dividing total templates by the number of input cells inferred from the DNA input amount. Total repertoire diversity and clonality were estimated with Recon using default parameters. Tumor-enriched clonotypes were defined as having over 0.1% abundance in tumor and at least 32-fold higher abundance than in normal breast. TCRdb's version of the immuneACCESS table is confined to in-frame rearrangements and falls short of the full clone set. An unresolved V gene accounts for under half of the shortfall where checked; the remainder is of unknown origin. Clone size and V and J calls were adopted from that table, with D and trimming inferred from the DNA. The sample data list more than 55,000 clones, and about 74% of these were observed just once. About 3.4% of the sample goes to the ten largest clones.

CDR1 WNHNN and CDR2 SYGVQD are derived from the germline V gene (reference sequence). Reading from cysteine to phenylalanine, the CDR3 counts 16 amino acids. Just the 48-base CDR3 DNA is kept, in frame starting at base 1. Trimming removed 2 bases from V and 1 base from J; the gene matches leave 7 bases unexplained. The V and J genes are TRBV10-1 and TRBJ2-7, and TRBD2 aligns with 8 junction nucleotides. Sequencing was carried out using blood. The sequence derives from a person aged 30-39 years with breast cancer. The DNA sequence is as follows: TGCGCCAGCAGTGAGGAGCCGGGACTAGGGTCCTACGAGCAGTACTTC. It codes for CASSEEPGLGSYEQYF.